The rows below give T cell receptor beta chains drawn from one sample of a study of spatial heterogeneity in lung cancer. One entry per CDR3 protein, called by TCRdb with MiXCR from the 5' RACE reads. The sample has over 85,000 distinct CDR3 sequences, around 19% seen once. The sequencing used PBMCs, collected at follow-up. The receptors derive from a male donor with early-stage non-small cell lung cancer. Both conserved end residues are part of each CDR3. The order of the fields is clone size, J gene, D gene, V gene, CDR3 protein, CDR3 DNA. A D gene is named only where the DNA matches it firmly. The size field is filled for only some rows; it gives once, few, many or a size class.

clone_size: .
j_call: TRBJ2-7
d_call: TRBD1
v_call: TRBV20-1
cdr3_aa: CSARVVTGVNEQYF
cdr3_nt: TGCAGTGCTAGAGTAGTTACAGGGGTGAACGAGCAGTACTTC

clone_size: .
j_call: TRBJ1-1
d_call: .
v_call: TRBV6-2/TRBV6-3
cdr3_aa: CASSDAGGGRTEAFF
cdr3_nt: TGTGCCAGCAGCGACGCTGGGGGGGGACGAACTGAAGCTTTCTTT

clone_size: few
j_call: TRBJ2-7
d_call: .
v_call: TRBV2
cdr3_aa: CASSLGALGAFEQYF
cdr3_nt: TGTGCCAGCAGTCTAGGGGCCTTAGGAGCGTTCGAGCAGTACTTC

clone_size: .
j_call: TRBJ2-1
d_call: .
v_call: TRBV5-5
cdr3_aa: CASSIPGHREQFF
cdr3_nt: TGTGCCAGCAGCATCCCGGGACACCGGGAGCAGTTCTTC

clone_size: few
j_call: TRBJ1-6
d_call: .
v_call: TRBV18
cdr3_aa: CASSPSRAINSPLHF
cdr3_nt: TGTGCCAGCTCACCTTCCAGGGCCATTAATTCACCCCTCCACTTT

clone_size: .
j_call: TRBJ1-1
d_call: TRBD1
v_call: TRBV27
cdr3_aa: CASSLSVRGQGVNGAFF
cdr3_nt: TGTGCCAGCAGTTTATCTGTGCGGGGGCAGGGGGTGAATGGTGCTTTCTTT

clone_size: many
j_call: TRBJ1-1
d_call: TRBD1
v_call: TRBV29-1
cdr3_aa: CSVSAGTAAEAFF
cdr3_nt: TGCAGCGTCTCCGCCGGGACAGCCGCTGAAGCTTTCTTT

clone_size: .
j_call: TRBJ2-3
d_call: TRBD1
v_call: TRBV29-1
cdr3_aa: CSVRQGVGDTQYF
cdr3_nt: TGCAGCGTGCGACAGGGGGTTGGTGATACGCAGTATTTT

clone_size: .
j_call: TRBJ1-2
d_call: .
v_call: TRBV20-1
cdr3_aa: CSAENEGNYGYTF
cdr3_nt: TGCAGTGCAGAAAATGAGGGAAACTATGGCTACACCTTC

clone_size: once
j_call: TRBJ2-7
d_call: .
v_call: TRBV18
cdr3_aa: CASSLTTTNEQYF
cdr3_nt: TGTGCCAGCTCACTAACGACTACTAACGAGCAGTACTTC

clone_size: few
j_call: TRBJ1-3
d_call: .
v_call: TRBV5-6
cdr3_aa: CASSRGPTDSGNTIYF
cdr3_nt: TGTGCCAGCAGCCGCGGACCGACCGACTCTGGAAACACCATATATTTT

clone_size: many
j_call: TRBJ2-7
d_call: .
v_call: TRBV11-2
cdr3_aa: CASSPSSVTYEQYF
cdr3_nt: TGTGCCAGCAGCCCCTCTAGCGTGACCTACGAGCAGTACTTC

clone_size: .
j_call: TRBJ1-4
d_call: TRBD1
v_call: TRBV20-1
cdr3_aa: CSAQGGGEKLFF
cdr3_nt: TGCAGTGCCCAGGGGGGGGGTGAAAAACTGTTTTTT

clone_size: .
j_call: TRBJ2-1
d_call: .
v_call: TRBV4-2
cdr3_aa: CASSQDGNEQFF
cdr3_nt: TGTGCCAGCAGCCAAGATGGGAATGAGCAGTTCTTC

clone_size: .
j_call: TRBJ2-3
d_call: .
v_call: TRBV5-1
cdr3_aa: CASSLARVGTDTQYF
cdr3_nt: TGCGCCAGCAGCTTGGCCAGGGTCGGCACAGATACGCAGTATTTT

clone_size: .
j_call: TRBJ1-5
d_call: TRBD1
v_call: TRBV24-1
cdr3_aa: CATGEGTGWQPQHF
cdr3_nt: TGTGCCACCGGTGAAGGGACAGGGTGGCAGCCCCAGCATTTT

clone_size: many
j_call: TRBJ2-7
d_call: TRBD1
v_call: TRBV20-1
cdr3_aa: CSAQGTGYEQYF
cdr3_nt: TGCAGTGCTCAAGGGACAGGTTACGAGCAGTACTTC

clone_size: few
j_call: TRBJ2-7
d_call: .
v_call: TRBV19
cdr3_aa: CASSPVRESPVYEQYF
cdr3_nt: TGTGCCAGTAGTCCAGTTCGGGAGTCGCCCGTCTACGAGCAGTACTTC

clone_size: few
j_call: TRBJ2-2
d_call: .
v_call: TRBV13
cdr3_aa: CASSYAPGELFF
cdr3_nt: TGTGCCAGCAGCTACGCCCCCGGGGAGCTGTTTTTT

clone_size: few
j_call: TRBJ2-7
d_call: TRBD2
v_call: TRBV27
cdr3_aa: CASSPGLVYEQYF
cdr3_nt: TGTGCCAGCAGTCCGGGACTAGTCTACGAGCAGTACTTC

clone_size: few
j_call: TRBJ2-7
d_call: .
v_call: TRBV7-2
cdr3_aa: CASSSGSSQRRSSYEQYF
cdr3_nt: TGTGCCAGCAGCTCCGGTTCGAGTCAGCGGCGTTCCTCCTACGAGCAGTACTTC

clone_size: once
j_call: TRBJ2-1
d_call: TRBD2
v_call: TRBV20-1
cdr3_aa: CSARDAGLAGVSEQFF
cdr3_nt: TGCAGTGCTAGAGATGCGGGACTAGCGGGAGTAAGTGAGCAGTTCTTC

clone_size: few
j_call: TRBJ2-3
d_call: .
v_call: TRBV27
cdr3_aa: CASSLQGRGTDTQYF
cdr3_nt: TGTGCCAGCAGTTTACAGGGCCGGGGCACAGATACGCAGTATTTT

clone_size: few
j_call: TRBJ1-3
d_call: .
v_call: TRBV10-1
cdr3_aa: CASSDFSTGSGNTIYF
cdr3_nt: TGCGCCAGCAGTGACTTCTCGACAGGCTCTGGAAACACCATATATTTT

clone_size: few
j_call: TRBJ2-7
d_call: .
v_call: TRBV20-1
cdr3_aa: CSARASASYEQYF
cdr3_nt: TGCAGTGCTAGAGCTTCGGCATCCTACGAGCAGTACTTC